Presented here are 14 T cell receptor beta chains from one specimen sequenced in a study of blood T cell repertoires in COVID-19. Assay: immunoSEQ multiplex PCR; the TCRdb copy retains only in-frame clones and omits some. This table holds tens of thousands of clones, about 88% found once. The specimen sequenced was peripheral blood. The receptors here all came from a man in his sixties with acute or convalescent COVID-19.

The chain recombines TRBV18 with TRBJ2-3; D is unclear. The germline CDR1 and CDR2 sequences are KGHSH and LQKENI. The V and J ends lost 3 bases and 2 bases respectively, with 9 bases between them. CDR3 size: 14 residues. CDR3 protein: CASSPPRNTDTQYF. The CDR3 region has the DNA TGTGCCAGCTCACCCCCCAGGAACACAGATACGCAGTATTTT.

The chain combines TRBV21-1 with TRBJ1-4; TRBD1, as called in the table, went unchecked against the DNA. TRBV21-1 is tagged as a pseudogene. There are 15 residues in the CDR3. CDR3: CASSKWGTGRWKLFF. The CDR3 DNA reads as TGTGCCAGCAGCAAATGGGGGACAGGGAGGTGGAAACTGTTTTTT.

The rearrangement links TRBV7-9 to TRBJ1-6; 7 nucleotides align to TRBD1. Trimming at V came to 4 bases and at J to 9 bases, leaving 12 bases not matched to a gene. Germline V gene sequence: CDR1 SEHNR, CDR2 FQNEAQ (reference sequence). The CDR3 length is 16 residues. CDR3 bases: TGTGCCAGCAGCTCCGACCGGGACAGCCAGGGTTCACCCCTCCACTTT. This encodes CASSSDRDSQGSPLHF.

CDR3 sequence (DNA): TGTGCCAGCAGCTTAGATTTAGGTGGAGGGTACGAGCAGTACTTC. This encodes CASSLDLGGGYEQYF. The chain combines TRBV7-9 with TRBJ2-7; a weak D match, TRBD2 (6 bases). Looked up from germline, CDR1 is SEHNR and CDR2 is FQNEAQ (reference sequence). V was pared by 1 base and J by 4 bases, with 14 bases between. This CDR3 spans 15 amino acids. The complete variable domain, with remaining parts taken from reference TRBV7-9 and TRBJ2-7, reads DTGVSQNPRHKITKRGQNVTFRCDPISEHNRLYWYRQTLGQGPEFLTYFQNEAQLEKSRLLSDRFSAERPKGSFSTLEIQRTEQGDSAMYLCASSLDLGGGYEQYFGPGTRLTVT.

About this clone itself: At one end the junction does not follow the germline gene, possibly because of a read error. J is TRBJ2-4 and V is TRBV19; perhaps TRBD2 as D (6 bases). This CDR3 is built from 15 residues. The germline V gene has CDR1 LNHDA and CDR2 SQIVND (reference sequence). The CDR3 sequence is CASSIRRGAENIQYF. CDR3 nucleotides: TGTGCCAGTAGTATCCGGCGGGGAGCCGAAAACATTCAGTACTTC.

This clone was seen a few times. The chain carries TRBV27 and TRBJ1-5; D gene uncertain. The CDR3 is made up of 14 amino acids. In germline, CDR1 is MNHEY, CDR2 SMNVEV (reference sequence). V lost 5 bases to trimming and J lost 7 bases, with 15 bases between them. In DNA, the CDR3 is TGTGCCAGCAGTCCAGGCAGGATTGAACAGCCCCAGCATTTT. Amino acids: CASSPGRIEQPQHF.

J is TRBJ1-6 and V is TRBV19, with D uncertain. Germline CDR1 and CDR2: LNHDA and SQIVND (reference sequence). V lost 6 bases, J lost 0 bases, and 18 bases lay in between. The CDR3 covers 18 residues. The CDR3: CASSRNMAASSYNSPLHF. In DNA form, the CDR3 reads TGTGCCAGTAGCCGCAATATGGCGGCTAGCTCCTATAATTCACCCCTCCACTTT.

Comment on this clone: One end of the junction varies from germline; a read error may be responsible. This rearrangement joins TRBV4-1 to TRBJ1-2, with TRBD1 identical over 7 bases. Germline CDR1 MGHRA, CDR2 YSYEKL. This CDR3 contains 14 residues. CDR3 in DNA: TGCGCCAGCAGTCAGGTGGCAGGGGGTCTCGGGTCGGCCTTC. Translating gives CASSQVAGGLGSAF.

This clone was observed once. The rearrangement uses TRBV11-2 and TRBJ1-1, with TRBD1 as a possible D gene (5 bases). CDR3 size: 14 residues. Germline V lookup: CDR1 SGHAT, CDR2 FQNNGV. The V end lost 0 bases, the J end lost 6 bases, and 11 bases lay between the germline ends. The CDR3 here is CASSLELRGPEAFF. In nucleotides, the CDR3 is TGTGCCAGCAGCTTAGAGTTAAGGGGCCCTGAAGCTTTCTTT.

This chain uses TRBV18 with TRBJ1-5, with 7 bases lining up with TRBD1. Looked up from germline, CDR1 is KGHSH and CDR2 is LQKENI. V lost 6 bases, J lost 3 bases, and 5 bases stayed unmatched. CDR3 length equals 14 residues. The CDR3 nucleotides are TGTGCCAGCTCTCGGGACAGCTACAATCAGCCCCAGCATTTT. Its translation: CASSRDSYNQPQHF.

The chain joins TRBV19 to TRBJ1-5; TRBD1 matches 7 bases. This CDR3 comprises 16 residues. Germline CDR1 LNHDA, CDR2 SQIVND (reference sequence). The trim removed 5 bases at V and 2 bases at J, leaving 9 bases unmatched. This CDR3 is CASSFGSDRGNQPQHF. CDR3 in DNA: TGTGCCAGTAGTTTTGGGAGTGACAGGGGCAATCAGCCCCAGCATTTT. Combining the CDR3 with reference TRBV19 and TRBJ1-5 gives the whole variable domain DGGITQSPKYLFRKEGQNVTLSCEQNLNHDAMYWYRQDPGQGLRLIYYSQIVNDFQKGDIAEGYSVSREKKESFPLTVTSAQKNPTAFYLCASSFGSDRGNQPQHFGDGTRLSIL.

The chain combines TRBV24-1 with TRBJ1-2, with 8 bases aligning to TRBD1. V lost 7 bases and J lost 8; bases outside the gene matches: 8. This CDR3 has 13 amino acids. Germline V gene lookup returns CDR1 KGHDR and CDR2 SFDVKD. The CDR3: CATSTGTGGGYTF. For the CDR3, the DNA is TGTGCCACCAGCACTGGGACAGGAGGGGGCTACACCTTC.

V and J are TRBV19 and TRBJ2-1; a weak D match, TRBD1 (6 bases). Germline V gene lookup returns CDR1 LNHDA and CDR2 SQIVND (reference sequence). V was pared by 6 bases and J by 8 bases, with 20 bases between. The CDR3 spans 15 residues. Here the CDR3 DNA reads TGTGCCAGTAGGGGGGCTACTCGAAAAAACGATGAGCAGTTCTTC. It specifies CASRGATRKNDEQFF.

The J gene is TRBJ1-3, the V gene TRBV29-1; D is undetermined. CDR3 length: 15 residues. The V gene's germline CDR1 is SQVTM and CDR2 ANQGSEA. The ends were cut back, 0 bases at V and 0 bases at J, with 9 bases in the middle. CDR3 region: CSVEDGELSGNTIYF. As DNA, the CDR3 is TGCAGCGTTGAAGATGGAGAACTCTCTGGAAACACCATATATTTT.